The clone carrying this T cell receptor (beta chain) was recorded a few times. TCRdb recomputed calls from the 5' RACE reads with MiXCR, one row per CDR3 protein. The table has 1.5 million to 2 million distinct CDR3 sequences, roughly 35% seen once. The V gene's germline CDR1 is DFQATT and CDR2 SNEGSKA (reference sequence). V lost 3 bases to trimming and J lost 1 base, with 13 bases between them. The CDR3 runs 14 residues. The sample is drawn from a study of identical twins. The material sequenced was cord blood. The receptor was isolated from a newborn girl in good health. V gene TRBV20-1 combines with J gene TRBJ2-7; D not certain. In nucleotides, the CDR3 is TGCAGTGCTAGGACCGGGTCATGGTCCTACGAGCAGTACTTC. Its protein product is CSARTGSWSYEQYF.